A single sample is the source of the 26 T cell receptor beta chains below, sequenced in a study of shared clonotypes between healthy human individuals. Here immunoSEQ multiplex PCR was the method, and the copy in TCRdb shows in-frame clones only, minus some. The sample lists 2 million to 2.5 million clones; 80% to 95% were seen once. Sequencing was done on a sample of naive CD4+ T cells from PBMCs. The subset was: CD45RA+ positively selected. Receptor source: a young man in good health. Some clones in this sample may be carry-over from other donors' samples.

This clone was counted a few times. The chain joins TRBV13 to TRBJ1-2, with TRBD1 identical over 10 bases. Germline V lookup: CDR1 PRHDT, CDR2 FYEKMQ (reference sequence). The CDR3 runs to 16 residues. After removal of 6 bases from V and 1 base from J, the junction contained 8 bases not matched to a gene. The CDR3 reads CASRRAGTGDNYGYTF. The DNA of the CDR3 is TGTGCCAGCAGACGAGCCGGGACAGGGGATAACTATGGCTACACCTTC.

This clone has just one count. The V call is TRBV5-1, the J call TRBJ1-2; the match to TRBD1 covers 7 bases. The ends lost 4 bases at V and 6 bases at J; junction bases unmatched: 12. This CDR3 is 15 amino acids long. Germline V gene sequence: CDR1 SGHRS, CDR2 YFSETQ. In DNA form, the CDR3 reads TGCGCCAGCAGCGTAAGGGGGCTTCTACCCGATGGCTACACCTTC. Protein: CASSVRGLLPDGYTF.

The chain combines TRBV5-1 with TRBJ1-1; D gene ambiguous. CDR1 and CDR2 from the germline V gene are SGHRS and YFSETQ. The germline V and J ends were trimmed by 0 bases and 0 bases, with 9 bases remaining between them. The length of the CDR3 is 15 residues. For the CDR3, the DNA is TGCGCCAGCAGCTTGGGCTACCTTCTGAACACTGAAGCTTTCTTT. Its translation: CASSLGYLLNTEAFF.

CDR3 sequence: CASSVTGNYGYTF. CDR3 coding DNA: TGTGCCAGTAGCGTCACAGGGAACTATGGCTACACCTTC. V is TRBV19 and J is TRBJ1-2; D is perhaps TRBD1 (6 bases). Germline values: CDR1 LNHDA, CDR2 SQIVND (reference sequence). This CDR3 is built from 13 residues. The germline V and J ends were trimmed by 6 bases and 2 bases, with 10 bases remaining between them.

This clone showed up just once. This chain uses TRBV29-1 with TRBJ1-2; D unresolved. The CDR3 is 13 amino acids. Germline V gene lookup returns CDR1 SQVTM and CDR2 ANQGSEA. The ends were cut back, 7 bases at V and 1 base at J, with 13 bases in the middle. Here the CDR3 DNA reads TGCAGCGCCGGATCGTTGCTTAACTATGGCTACACCTTC. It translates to CSAGSLLNYGYTF.

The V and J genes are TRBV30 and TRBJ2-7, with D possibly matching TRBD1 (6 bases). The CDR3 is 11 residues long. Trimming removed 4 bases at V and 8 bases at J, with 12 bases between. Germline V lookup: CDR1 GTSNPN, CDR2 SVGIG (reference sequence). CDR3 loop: CAWITGIQQYF. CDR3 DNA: TGTGCCTGGATTACAGGGATCCAGCAGTACTTC.

In nucleotides, the CDR3 is TGCAGCGTTGCTGGTAGGGTCAGTACGGAGACCCAGTACTTC. It yields the protein CSVAGRVSTETQYF. The chain couples TRBV29-1 to TRBJ2-5; D call uncertain. V gave up 4 bases and J gave up 5 bases, with 17 bases separating them. In germline, CDR1 is SQVTM, CDR2 ANQGSEA. The CDR3 contains 14 residues.

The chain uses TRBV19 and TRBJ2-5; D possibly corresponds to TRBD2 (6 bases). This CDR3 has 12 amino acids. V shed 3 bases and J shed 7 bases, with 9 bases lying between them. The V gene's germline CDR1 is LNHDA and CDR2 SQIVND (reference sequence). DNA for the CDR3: TGTGCCAGTAGTATGGGAGGTAGGACCCAGTACTTC. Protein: CASSMGGRTQYF.

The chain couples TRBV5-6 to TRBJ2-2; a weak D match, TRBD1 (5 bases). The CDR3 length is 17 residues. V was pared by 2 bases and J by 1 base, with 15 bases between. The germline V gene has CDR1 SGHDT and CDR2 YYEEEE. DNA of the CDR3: TGTGCCAGCAGCTTACCCGCCGACAGACAGAACACCGGGGAGCTGTTTTTT. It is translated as CASSLPADRQNTGELFF.

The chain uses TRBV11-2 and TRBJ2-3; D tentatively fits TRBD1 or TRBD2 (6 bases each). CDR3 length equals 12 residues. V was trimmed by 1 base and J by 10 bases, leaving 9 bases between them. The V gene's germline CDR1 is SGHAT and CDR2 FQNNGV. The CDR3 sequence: CASSLARGAQYF. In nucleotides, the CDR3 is TGTGCCAGCAGCTTAGCTAGGGGGGCGCAGTATTTT. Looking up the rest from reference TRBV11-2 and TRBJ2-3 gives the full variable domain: EAGVAQSPRYKIIEKRQSVAFWCNPISGHATLYWYQQILGQGPKLLIQFQNNGVVDDSQLPKDRFSAERLKGVDSTLKIQPAKLEDSAVYLCASSLARGAQYFGPGTRLTVL.

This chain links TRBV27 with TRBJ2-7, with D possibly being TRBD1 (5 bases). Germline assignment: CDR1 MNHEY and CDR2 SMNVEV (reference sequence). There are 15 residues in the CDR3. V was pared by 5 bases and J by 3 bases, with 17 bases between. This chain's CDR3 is CASSARTMIGYEQYF. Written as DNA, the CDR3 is TGTGCCAGCAGTGCTAGGACAATGATAGGCTACGAGCAGTACTTC.

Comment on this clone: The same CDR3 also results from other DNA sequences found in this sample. The CDR3 region is CSVDRGHEQYF. In DNA, the CDR3 is TGCAGCGTCGACAGGGGGCACGAGCAGTACTTC. The V gene is TRBV29-1, the J gene TRBJ2-7; TRBD1 matches 10 bases. V gave up 6 bases and J gave up 5 bases; unmatched junction bases: 1. The germline V gene has CDR1 SQVTM and CDR2 ANQGSEA. This CDR3 has 11 residues.

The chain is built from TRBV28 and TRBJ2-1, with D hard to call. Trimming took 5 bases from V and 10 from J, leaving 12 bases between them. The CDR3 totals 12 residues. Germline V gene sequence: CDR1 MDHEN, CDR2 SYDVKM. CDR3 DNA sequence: TGTGCCAGCAGTCTTGGCATCTTGGAGCAGTTCTTC. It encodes CASSLGILEQFF.

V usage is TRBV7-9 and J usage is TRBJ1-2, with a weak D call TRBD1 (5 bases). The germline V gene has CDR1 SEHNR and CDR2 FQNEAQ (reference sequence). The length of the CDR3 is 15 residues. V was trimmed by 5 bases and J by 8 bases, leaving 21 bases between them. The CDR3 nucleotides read TGTGCCAGCAGCCCCGGCGGGTTCGGGGCGGGGGGCTACACCTTC. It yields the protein CASSPGGFGAGGYTF.

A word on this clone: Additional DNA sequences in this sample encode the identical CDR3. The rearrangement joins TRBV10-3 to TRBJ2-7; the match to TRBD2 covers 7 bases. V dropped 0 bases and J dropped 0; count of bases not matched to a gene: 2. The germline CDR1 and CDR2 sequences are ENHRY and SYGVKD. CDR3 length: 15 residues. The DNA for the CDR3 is TGTGCCATCAGTGAGTCGGGCGGGAGCTCCTACGAGCAGTACTTC. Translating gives CAISESGGSSYEQYF.

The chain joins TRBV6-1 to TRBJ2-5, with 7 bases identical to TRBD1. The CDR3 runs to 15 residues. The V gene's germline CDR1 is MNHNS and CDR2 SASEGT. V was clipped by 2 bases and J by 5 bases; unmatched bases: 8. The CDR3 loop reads CASSERDSMFETQYF. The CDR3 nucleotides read TGTGCCAGCAGTGAAAGGGACAGTATGTTTGAGACCCAGTACTTC.

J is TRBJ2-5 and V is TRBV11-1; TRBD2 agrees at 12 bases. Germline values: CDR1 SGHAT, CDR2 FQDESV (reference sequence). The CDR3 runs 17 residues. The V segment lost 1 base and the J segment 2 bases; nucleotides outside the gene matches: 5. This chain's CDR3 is CASSLETSGRPQETQYF. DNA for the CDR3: TGTGCCAGCAGCTTAGAAACTAGCGGGAGGCCGCAAGAGACCCAGTACTTC.

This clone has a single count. The chain's CDR3 is CASNIPGLGSTDTQYF. In nucleotides, the CDR3 is TGTGCCAGCAACATTCCGGGACTAGGAAGCACAGATACGCAGTATTTT. J is TRBJ2-3 and V is TRBV11-2, with 8 bases fitting TRBD2. J lost 0 bases, V lost 7 bases, and 9 bases had no gene match. CDR3 length: 16 amino acids. CDR1 and CDR2 from the germline V gene are SGHAT and FQNNGV.

CDR3 sequence (DNA): TGCGCCAGCAGCTTGGATGACAGGTCAAGCTATGGCTACACCTTC. Translating it yields CASSLDDRSSYGYTF. This chain uses TRBV5-1 with TRBJ1-2; the D gene is possibly TRBD1 (6 bases). Germline CDR1 SGHRS, CDR2 YFSETQ. Trimming left V 0 bases short and J 4 bases short, with 13 bases between. CDR3 size: 15 residues. The entire variable domain, with the rest obtained from reference TRBV5-1 and TRBJ1-2, is as follows: KAGVTQTPRYLIKTRGQQVTLSCSPISGHRSVSWYQQTPGQGLQFLFEYFSETQRNKGNFPGRFSGRQFSNSRSEMNVSTLELGDSALYLCASSLDDRSSYGYTFGSGTRLTVV.

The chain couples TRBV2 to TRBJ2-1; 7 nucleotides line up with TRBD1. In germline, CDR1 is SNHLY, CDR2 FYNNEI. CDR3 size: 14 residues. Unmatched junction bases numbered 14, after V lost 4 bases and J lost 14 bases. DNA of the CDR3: TGTGCCAGCAGTGGTAGGCAGGGACAGATATCGGAGTTCTTC. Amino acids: CASSGRQGQISEFF.

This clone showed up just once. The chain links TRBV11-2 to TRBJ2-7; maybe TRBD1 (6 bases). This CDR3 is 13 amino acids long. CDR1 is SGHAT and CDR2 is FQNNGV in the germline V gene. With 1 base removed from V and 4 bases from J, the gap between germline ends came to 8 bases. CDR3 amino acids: CASSLAGEYEQYF. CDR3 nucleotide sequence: TGTGCCAGCAGCTTAGCAGGGGAGTACGAGCAGTACTTC. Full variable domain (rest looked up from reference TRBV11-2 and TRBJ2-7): EAGVAQSPRYKIIEKRQSVAFWCNPISGHATLYWYQQILGQGPKLLIQFQNNGVVDDSQLPKDRFSAERLKGVDSTLKIQPAKLEDSAVYLCASSLAGEYEQYFGPGTRLTVT.

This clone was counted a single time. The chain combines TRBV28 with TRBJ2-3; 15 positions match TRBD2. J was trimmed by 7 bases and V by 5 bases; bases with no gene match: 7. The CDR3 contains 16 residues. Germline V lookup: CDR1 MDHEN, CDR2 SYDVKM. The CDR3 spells CASSILGTSGRNTQYF. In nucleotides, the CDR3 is TGTGCCAGCAGTATCCTCGGGACTAGCGGGAGGAATACGCAGTATTTT.

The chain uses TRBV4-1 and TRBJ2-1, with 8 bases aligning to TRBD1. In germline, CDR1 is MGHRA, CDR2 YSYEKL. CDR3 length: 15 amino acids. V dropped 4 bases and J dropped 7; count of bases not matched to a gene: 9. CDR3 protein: CASSRRQGSLNEQFF. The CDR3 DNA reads TGCGCCAGCAGCCGGAGACAGGGGTCCCTGAATGAGCAGTTCTTC.

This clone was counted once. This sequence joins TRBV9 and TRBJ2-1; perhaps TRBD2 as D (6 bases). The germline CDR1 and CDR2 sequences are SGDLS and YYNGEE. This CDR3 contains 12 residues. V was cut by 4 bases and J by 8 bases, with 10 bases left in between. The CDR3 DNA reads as TGTGCCAGCAGCCCGGCGGGACATGAGCAGTTCTTC. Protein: CASSPAGHEQFF.

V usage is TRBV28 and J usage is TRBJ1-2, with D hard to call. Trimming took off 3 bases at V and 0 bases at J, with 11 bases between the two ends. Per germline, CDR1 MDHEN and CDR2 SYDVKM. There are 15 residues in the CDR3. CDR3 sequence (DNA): TGTGCCAGCAGTTTCTTCCTGCGCACTAACTATGGCTACACCTTC. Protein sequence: CASSFFLRTNYGYTF.

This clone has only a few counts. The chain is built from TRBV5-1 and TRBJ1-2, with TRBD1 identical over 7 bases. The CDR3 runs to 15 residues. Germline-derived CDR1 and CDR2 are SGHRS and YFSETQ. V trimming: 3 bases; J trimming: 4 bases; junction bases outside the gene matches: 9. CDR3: CASSSMGQSGYGYTF. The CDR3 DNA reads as TGCGCCAGCAGCTCCATGGGACAGTCAGGCTATGGCTACACCTTC.